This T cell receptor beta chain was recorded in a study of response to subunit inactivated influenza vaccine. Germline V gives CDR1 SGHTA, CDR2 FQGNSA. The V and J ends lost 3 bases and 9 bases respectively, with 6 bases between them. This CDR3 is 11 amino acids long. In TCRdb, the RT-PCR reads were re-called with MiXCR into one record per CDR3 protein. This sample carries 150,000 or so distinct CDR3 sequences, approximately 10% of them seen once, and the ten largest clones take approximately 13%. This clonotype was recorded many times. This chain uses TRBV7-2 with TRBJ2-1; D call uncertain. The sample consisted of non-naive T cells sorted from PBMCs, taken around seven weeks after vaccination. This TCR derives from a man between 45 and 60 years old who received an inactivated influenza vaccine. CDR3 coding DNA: TGTGCCAGCAGCTTCCTGGGTGAGCAGTTCTTC. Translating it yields CASSFLGEQFF. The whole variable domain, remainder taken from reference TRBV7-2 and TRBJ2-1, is GAGVSQSPSNKVTEKGKDVELRCDPISGHTALYWYRQSLGQGLEFLIYFQGNSAPDKSGLPSDRFSAERTGGSVSTLTIQRTQQEDSAVYLCASSFLGEQFFGPGTRLTVL.